This is a list of T cell receptor beta chains from one sample in a study of T cells in Graves' hyperthyroidism and ophthalmopathy. TCRdb redid the calling of the multiplex PCR reads with MiXCR, one entry per CDR3 protein. The sample has 500,000 to 800,000 distinct CDR3 sequences; roughly 15% are singletons. What was sequenced was blood. All receptors derive from a woman between 50 and 59 years old with Graves' ophthalmopathy. Both conserved end residues are part of each CDR3. The D gene is left open where the match is weak. For some rows the clone size is stated as once, few or many, or as a class when expanded; others skip it.

abundance	v_gene	d_gene	j_gene	CDR3aa	CDR3nt
many	TRBV12-3/TRBV12-4	TRBD2	TRBJ2-2	CASKLAALNTGELFF	TGTGCCAGCAAACTAGCGGCCCTGAACACCGGGGAGCTGTTTTTT
few	TRBV6-6	-	TRBJ2-2	CASSYPTDRINTGELFF	TGTGCCAGCAGTTACCCAACCGACAGAATAAACACCGGGGAGCTGTTTTTT
many	TRBV28	TRBD2	TRBJ2-1	CASSRGQSAGGDNEQFF	TGTGCCAGCAGTAGAGGACAGTCGGCGGGAGGGGACAATGAGCAGTTCTTC
-	TRBV4-1	-	TRBJ2-1	CASSHVNEQFF	TGCGCCAGCAGCCACGTTAATGAGCAGTTCTTC
-	TRBV7-9	TRBD1	TRBJ2-5	CASRTNRQGQETQYF	TGTGCCAGCAGAACAAACCGACAGGGACAAGAGACCCAGTACTTC
many	TRBV28	-	TRBJ1-1	CASSPRRGWRTEAFF	TGTGCCAGCAGTCCCAGGCGGGGGTGGCGCACTGAAGCTTTCTTT
many	TRBV5-1	-	TRBJ1-2	CASSNGRVPYAYTF	TGCGCCAGCAGCAACGGACGGGTGCCCTATGCCTACACCTTC
many	TRBV13	-	TRBJ2-1	CASGIALYNEQFF	TGTGCCAGCGGAATAGCGCTCTACAATGAGCAGTTCTTC
few	TRBV29-1	-	TRBJ1-2	CSVGGGYGYTF	TGCAGCGTTGGGGGGGGCTATGGCTACACCTTC
many	TRBV11-1	TRBD2	TRBJ2-1	CASSLRSSGRGNEQFF	TGTGCCAGCAGCTTACGGTCTAGCGGGAGGGGGAATGAGCAGTTCTTC
many	TRBV4-1	-	TRBJ2-2	CASSPNSRNTGELFF	TGCGCCAGCAGCCCTAACTCCAGGAACACCGGGGAGCTGTTTTTT
many	TRBV6-2/TRBV6-3	TRBD2	TRBJ2-7	CASSYSLAGGGEQYF	TGTGCCAGCAGTTACTCGCTAGCGGGAGGGGGCGAGCAGTACTTC
many	TRBV12-3/TRBV12-4	TRBD1	TRBJ1-2	CASSKGGGHNYGYTF	TGTGCCAGCAGCAAAGGGGGCGGCCACAACTATGGCTACACCTTC
few	TRBV6-1	-	TRBJ2-5	CASSVVPGVGETQYF	TGTGCCAGCAGTGTTGTTCCGGGAGTCGGAGAGACCCAGTACTTC
-	TRBV2	TRBD2	TRBJ2-7	CASTLGGTRVDEQYF	TGTGCCAGCACCTTGGGGGGGACTAGGGTCGACGAGCAGTACTTC
-	TRBV11-1	-	TRBJ2-1	CASSFYICSARGNEQFF	-
many	TRBV28	-	TRBJ2-7	CASSLIFEGPHEQYF	TGTGCCAGCAGTTTAATTTTCGAGGGCCCGCACGAGCAGTACTTC
many	TRBV18	-	TRBJ2-7	CASSQAGTRVDGQYF	TGTGCCAGCTCACAAGCCGGGACCCGAGTCGATGGGCAGTACTTC
many	TRBV28	-	TRBJ2-7	CASSLVGDRYEQYF	TGTGCCAGCAGTTTGGTGGGAGATCGGTACGAGCAGTACTTC
many	TRBV6-2/TRBV6-3	-	TRBJ2-7	CASRRTAGDEQYF	TGTGCCAGCAGGCGCACTGCTGGCGACGAGCAGTACTTC
few	TRBV20-1	-	TRBJ1-5	CSARTPLPGGGISNQPQHF	TGCAGTGCTAGAACTCCTCTCCCGGGCGGGGGCATTAGCAATCAGCCCCAGCATTTT
many	TRBV7-3	-	TRBJ2-1	CASSLTGAGSTYNEQFF	TGTGCCAGCAGCTTAACGGGGGCGGGAAGCACTTACAATGAGCAGTTCTTC
-	TRBV19	-	TRBJ2-2	CASSNPNPAGELFF	TGTGCCAGTAGTAACCCTAACCCGGCCGGGGAGCTGTTTTTT
few	TRBV7-2	TRBD1	TRBJ2-7	CASSLRDRAEQYF	TGTGCCAGCAGCTTAAGGGACAGGGCCGAGCAGTACTTC
many	TRBV18	-	TRBJ2-1	CATSLTGTFNNEQFF	TGTGCCACCTCACTCACGGGGACGTTTAACAATGAGCAGTTCTTC
many	TRBV7-2	-	TRBJ2-7	CASSLGPLEQYF	TGTGCCAGCAGCTTAGGGCCTCTCGAGCAGTACTTC
many	TRBV11-1	TRBD2	TRBJ2-1	CASSLRPGTSGTNEQFF	TGTGCCAGCAGCTTGAGGCCCGGGACTAGCGGAACAAATGAGCAGTTCTTC
few	TRBV18	TRBD2	TRBJ2-3	CASSPARPSGLDTQYF	TGTGCCAGCTCACCGGCTAGGCCTAGCGGCCTTGATACGCAGTATTTT
many	TRBV12-3/TRBV12-4	-	TRBJ1-1	CASTPTGGTEAFF	TGTGCCAGCACCCCGACGGGCGGCACTGAAGCTTTCTTT